This T cell receptor (beta chain) was identified during a study of T-cell reconstitution after alpha-beta-depleted transplantation in children. Preparation of the TCRbeta library was carried out with unique molecular identifiers. MiXCR, run by TCRdb on the PCR reads, gives a single entry per CDR3 protein. Among more than 450,000 distinct CDR3 sequences listed, about 17% were seen once. This clonotype was counted a few times. Trimming cost V 5 bases and J 6 bases, with 12 bases left between them. CDR3 length: 13 residues. The germline gives CDR1 SGHTA, CDR2 FQGNSA. This sequence was found in a human donor who donated a stem cell graft to a child with acute lymphoblastic leukemia. The rearrangement uses TRBV7-2 and TRBJ2-3; D unclear. The sequencing used PBMCs from the stem cell graft donor, collected from the stem cell graft. CDR3 in DNA: TGTGCCAGCAGCCGCTACCCGCCGGATACGCAGTATTTT. As protein: CASSRYPPDTQYF.